This T cell receptor (beta chain) derives from a study of blood T cell repertoires in COVID-19. Study-wide background: PBMCs, B-cell-depleted T cells, or T cells were the source of the cDNA or gDNA that made up the material.

Assay used: immunoSEQ multiplex PCR; TCRdb lists only in-frame clones, some missing. This sample has about 40,000 clones, with over 70% found just once. This CDR3 is built from 16 residues. The ends lost 0 bases at V and 2 bases at J; junction bases unmatched: 2. Germline values: CDR1 SGDLS, CDR2 YYNGEE. This chain joins TRBV9 and TRBJ2-3, with 11 bases aligning to TRBD1. Sequences were obtained from peripheral blood. The clonotype was recovered from a woman aged 70-85 years with acute or convalescent COVID-19. The DNA for the CDR3 is TGTGCCAGCAGCGTAGTAGGACAGGGGGCCACAGATACGCAGTATTTT. This translates into CASSVVGQGATDTQYF.